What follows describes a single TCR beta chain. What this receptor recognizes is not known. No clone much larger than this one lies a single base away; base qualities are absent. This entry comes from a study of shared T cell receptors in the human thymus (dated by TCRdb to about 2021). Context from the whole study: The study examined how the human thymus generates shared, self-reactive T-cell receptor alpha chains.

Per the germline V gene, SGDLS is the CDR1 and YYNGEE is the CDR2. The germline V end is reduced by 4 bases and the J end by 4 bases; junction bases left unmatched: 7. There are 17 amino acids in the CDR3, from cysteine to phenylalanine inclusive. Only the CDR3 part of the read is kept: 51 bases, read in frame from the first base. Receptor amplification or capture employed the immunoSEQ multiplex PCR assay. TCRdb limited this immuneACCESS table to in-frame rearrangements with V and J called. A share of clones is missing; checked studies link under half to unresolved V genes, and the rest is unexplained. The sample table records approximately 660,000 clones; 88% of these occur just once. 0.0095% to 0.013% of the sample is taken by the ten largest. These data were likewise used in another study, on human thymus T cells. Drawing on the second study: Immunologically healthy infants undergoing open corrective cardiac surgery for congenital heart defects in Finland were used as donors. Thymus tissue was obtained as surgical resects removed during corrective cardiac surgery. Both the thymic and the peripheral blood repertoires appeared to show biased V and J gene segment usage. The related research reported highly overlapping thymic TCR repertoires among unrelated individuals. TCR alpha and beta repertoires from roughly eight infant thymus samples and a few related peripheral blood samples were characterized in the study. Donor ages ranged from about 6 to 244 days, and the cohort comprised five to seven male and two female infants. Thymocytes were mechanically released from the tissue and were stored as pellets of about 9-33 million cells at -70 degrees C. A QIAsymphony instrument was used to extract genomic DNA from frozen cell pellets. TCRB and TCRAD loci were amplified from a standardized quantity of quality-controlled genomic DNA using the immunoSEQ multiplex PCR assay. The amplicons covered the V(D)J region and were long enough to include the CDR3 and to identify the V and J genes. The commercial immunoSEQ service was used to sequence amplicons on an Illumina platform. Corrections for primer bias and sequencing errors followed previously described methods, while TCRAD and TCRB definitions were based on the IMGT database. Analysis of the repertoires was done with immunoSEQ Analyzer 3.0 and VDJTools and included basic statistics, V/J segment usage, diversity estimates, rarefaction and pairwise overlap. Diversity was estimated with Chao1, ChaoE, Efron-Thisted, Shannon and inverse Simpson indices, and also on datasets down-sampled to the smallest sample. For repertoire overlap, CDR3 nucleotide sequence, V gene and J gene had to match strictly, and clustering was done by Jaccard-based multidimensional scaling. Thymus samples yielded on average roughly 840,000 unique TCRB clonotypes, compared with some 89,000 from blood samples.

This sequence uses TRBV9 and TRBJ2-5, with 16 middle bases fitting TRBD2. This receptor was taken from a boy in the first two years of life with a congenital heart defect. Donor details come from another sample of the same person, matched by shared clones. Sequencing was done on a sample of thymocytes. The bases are TGTGCCAGCAGCACCGGGACTAGCGGGAGGGCAGGAGAGACCCAGTACTTC. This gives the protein CASSTGTSGRAGETQYF.